Each of the 19 T cell receptor beta chains below was sequenced from the same sample in a study of CD8 T cells in ankylosing spondylitis (dated by TCRdb to about 2017). Preparation of the library involved 5' RACE. These reads were obtained on an Illumina HiSeq 2500. TCRdb took the public reads, trimmed them with fastp at Q25, ran MiXCR for clone calling and kept in-frame beta chains. Every CDR3 protein is listed once, alongside the most common genes and DNA of its rows. The sample profile shows about 270,000 distinct CDR3 sequences; over 30% of them were found once. Around 4.4% of the sample is held by the ten biggest clonotypes. The sequencing sample was made of blood, either unsorted or a sorted T cell fraction (not recorded which). The source is a male donor with ankylosing spondylitis or in good health (not recorded which).

The J gene is TRBJ2-5, the V gene TRBV3-1, with a possible D match to TRBD1 (6 bases). The CDR3 spans 16 residues. Trimming took 2 bases from V and 4 from J, leaving 17 bases between them. Germline CDR1 LGHDT, CDR2 YNNKEL (reference sequence). The CDR3 is CASSQSRSGGGETQYF. In DNA, the CDR3 is TGTGCCAGCAGCCAATCCCGATCTGGGGGCGGAGAGACCCAGTACTTC.

This chain connects TRBV12-3 or TRBV12-4 to TRBJ2-7; 8 nucleotides agree with TRBD1. V dropped 6 bases and J dropped 2; count of bases not matched to a gene: 6. This CDR3 is built from 14 residues. CDR3 in amino acids: CASRQDRDAYEQYF. CDR3 sequence (DNA): TGTGCCAGCAGACAGGACAGGGACGCCTACGAGCAGTACTTC.

The chain has TRBV12-5 and TRBJ1-1; the D gene is possibly TRBD1 (6 bases). The V end lost 2 bases, the J end lost 5 bases, and 9 bases lay between the germline ends. This CDR3 region has 13 residues. CDR1 and CDR2 from the germline V gene are LGHNT and FRNRAP. For the CDR3, the DNA is TGTGCTAGTGGTTTGACAGGGCTTACTGAAGCTTTCTTT. Translating gives CASGLTGLTEAFF.

The rearrangement links TRBV2 to TRBJ2-1; tentative D call: TRBD1 (5 bases). This CDR3 comprises 14 residues. Trimming removed 4 bases from V and 2 bases from J, with 9 bases in between. Per the germline V gene, CDR1 is SNHLY and CDR2 is FYNNEI. The CDR3: CASSGTGTYNEQFF. DNA for the CDR3: TGTGCCAGCAGTGGTACAGGAACCTACAATGAGCAGTTCTTC. The full variable domain, its missing parts supplied by reference TRBV2 and TRBJ2-1, is EPEVTQTPSHQVTQMGQEVILRCVPISNHLYFYWYRQILGQKVEFLVSFYNNEISEKSEIFDDQFSVERPDGSNFTLKIRSTKLEDSAMYFCASSGTGTYNEQFFGPGTRLTVL.

This clonotype was seen ten or more times. This chain connects TRBV9 to TRBJ2-7; D is possibly TRBD1 (6 bases). The CDR3 contains 14 residues. CDR1 is SGDLS and CDR2 is YYNGEE in the germline V gene. V shed 0 bases and J shed 9 bases, with 16 bases lying between them. CDR3 coding DNA: TGTGCCAGCAGCGTAGGGACAGCCAAGGCGCGGCAGTACTTC. Residues: CASSVGTAKARQYF.

This chain links TRBV6-6 with TRBJ2-5; D may correspond to TRBD1 or TRBD2 (5 bases each). Between the trimmed V and J ends, which lost 5 bases and 5 bases, there was a span of 12 bases. CDR1 is MNHNY, CDR2 SVGAGI, per germline (reference sequence). The CDR3 contains 13 residues. CDR3 residues: CASSPDWGETQYF. The DNA of the CDR3 is TGTGCCAGCAGTCCGGACTGGGGGGAGACCCAGTACTTC.

J is TRBJ2-7 and V is TRBV5-1; 11 nucleotides agree with TRBD2. Germline CDR1 reads SGHRS; CDR2 reads YFSETQ. The CDR3 length is 14 residues. Losses at the gene ends were 2 bases for V and 3 bases for J; bases not matched to a gene: 1. CDR3 loop: CASSFGLAGYEQYF. CDR3 nucleotide sequence: TGCGCCAGCAGCTTCGGACTAGCGGGCTACGAGCAGTACTTC.

The rearrangement joins TRBV7-3 to TRBJ1-2, with TRBD1 as a possible D gene (5 bases). The CDR3 sequence is 13 residues long. Germline values: CDR1 SGHTA, CDR2 FQGTGA. The V gene lost 1 base and the J gene lost 4 bases, with 7 bases spanning the gap. CDR3 residues: CASSLNGGYGYTF. The CDR3 DNA is TGTGCCAGCAGCTTAAATGGGGGCTATGGCTACACCTTC.

Only a few counts were recorded for this clonotype. The chain carries TRBV5-5 and TRBJ2-7, with 7 bases aligning to TRBD2. Per the germline V gene, CDR1 is SGHKS and CDR2 is YYEKEE (reference sequence). V shed 3 bases, J shed 0 bases, and the junction held 9 bases outside the gene matches. The CDR3 spans 16 residues. This chain's CDR3 is CASSYTTSLSSYEQYF. The CDR3 nucleotides read TGTGCCAGCAGCTATACGACTAGCCTTAGCTCCTACGAGCAGTACTTC.

There are a few counts of this clonotype. The V and J genes are TRBV5-1 and TRBJ2-3; either TRBD1 or TRBD2 may fit D (6 bases each). The CDR3 covers 14 residues. Germline assignment: CDR1 SGHRS and CDR2 YFSETQ. The V end was cut by 3 bases, the J end by 5 bases, with 13 bases between. In DNA, the CDR3 is TGCGCCAGCAGCTCGGGGGCGCATGGAGATACGCAGTATTTT. This encodes CASSSGAHGDTQYF.

The chain employs TRBV20-1 and TRBJ2-1; unclear D gene. CDR3 length: 11 residues. The V and J ends lost 3 bases and 5 bases respectively, with 5 bases between them. CDR1 and CDR2 from the germline V gene are DFQATT and SNEGSKA (reference sequence). In DNA form, the CDR3 reads TGCAGTGCTAGTTTTCACAATGAGCAGTTCTTC. This gives the protein CSASFHNEQFF.

The V call is TRBV12-3 or TRBV12-4, the J call TRBJ2-2; D might be TRBD2 (6 bases). V was cut by 2 bases and J by 4 bases, with 11 bases left in between. The CDR3 loop spans 15 amino acids. The DNA of the CDR3 is TGTGCCAGCAGTTTAAGGCGGGGACGCACCGGGGAGCTGTTTTTT. Its protein product is CASSLRRGRTGELFF.

CDR3 bases: TGTGCCAGCAGCTTCCTCGATTTCCGGGACAGGGGGTACGAGCAGTACTTC. The encoded protein is CASSFLDFRDRGYEQYF. The chain carries TRBV7-3 and TRBJ2-7; 11 bases are a match to TRBD1. After removal of 3 bases from V and 4 bases from J, the junction contained 11 bases not matched to a gene. In germline, CDR1 is SGHTA, CDR2 FQGTGA. The CDR3 sequence is 17 residues long.

This clonotype has a handful of counts. V and J are TRBV12-3 or TRBV12-4 and TRBJ2-5; D may correspond to TRBD1 or TRBD2 (6 bases each). The CDR3 has 14 amino acids. The V end was cut by 3 bases, the J end by 0 bases, with 8 bases between. The CDR3 DNA is TGTGCCAGCAGTTTCGGGGGCCACCAAGAGACCCAGTACTTC. Translated: CASSFGGHQETQYF.

V gene TRBV11-2 combines with J gene TRBJ1-5; no clear D. Germline values: CDR1 SGHAT, CDR2 FQNNGV. Trimming stripped 1 base from V and 10 bases from J, with 11 bases between. The CDR3 covers 13 residues. As DNA, the CDR3 is TGTGCCAGCAGCTTAGGATTTGCGAACCCCCAGCATTTT. It translates to CASSLGFANPQHF.

The V and J genes are TRBV25-1 and TRBJ2-7, with 11 bases matching TRBD1. V shed 3 bases, J shed 4 bases, and the junction held 11 bases outside the gene matches. CDR1 and CDR2 (germline): MGHDK, SYGVNS. The CDR3 has 17 residues. Here the CDR3 reads CASSDRPGQGVGYEQYF. Here the CDR3 DNA reads TGTGCCAGCAGTGACCGCCCGGGACAGGGGGTAGGGTACGAGCAGTACTTC.

This clonotype was detected only a few times. This sequence joins TRBV20-1 and TRBJ2-7; either TRBD1 or TRBD2 may fit D (6 bases each). The CDR3 length is 14 residues. Germline CDR1 DFQATT, CDR2 SNEGSKA (reference sequence). V was clipped by 0 bases and J by 3 bases, with 12 bases between them. For the CDR3, the DNA is TGCAGTGCTAGAGATCGGAGGGGGGACTACGAGCAGTACTTC. Protein product: CSARDRRGDYEQYF.

The genes are TRBV12-3 or TRBV12-4 and TRBJ2-3; the D is unclear. V gave up 5 bases and J gave up 4 bases, with 7 bases separating them. The CDR3 totals 12 residues. The CDR3 sequence: CASSPLPDTQYF. DNA of the CDR3: TGTGCCAGCAGTCCCCTGCCAGATACGCAGTATTTT.

With respect to this clonotype: A read error may explain this, as a much larger clone is one base away. This sequence joins TRBV12-3 or TRBV12-4 and TRBJ2-7, with D perhaps matching TRBD1 (6 bases). The CDR3 is 13 amino acids. As DNA, the CDR3 is TGTGCCGGCAGTTTCGGGACATCCTACGAGCAGTACTTC. Encoded protein: CAGSFGTSYEQYF.